This T cell receptor beta chain appears in the sequencing data of a study of neurological immune-mediated disorders. The sample holds many counts of this clonotype. As yet, its antigen is unknown. Time point specified: longitudinal time-point 1 (baseline). The cDNA was produced through 5'RACE with 10-nucleotide random UMIs. TCRdb reanalysed the 5' RACE reads using MiXCR and keeps one entry per CDR3 protein. The sample records 71,000 or so distinct CDR3 sequences, approximately 14% being singletons. Study outcomes and limitations: HTLV-1-associated myelopathy led in TCR clonal expansion, while multiple sclerosis ranked lowest, below healthy controls.

The trim removed 5 bases at V and 0 bases at J, leaving 5 bases unmatched. The germline CDR1 and CDR2 sequences are SEHNR and FQNEAQ (reference sequence). CDR3 length: 16 amino acids. Sequencing used PBMCs. The sequence came from a female donor with HTLV-1-associated myelopathy (HAM/TSP). The J gene is TRBJ2-2, the V gene TRBV7-9, with TRBD1 matching 8 bases. CDR3 protein: CASSLGQGSNTGELFF. CDR3 nucleotides: TGTGCCAGCAGCCTAGGACAGGGATCGAACACCGGGGAGCTGTTTTTT.